Listed below are T cell receptor beta chains from one sample, sequenced in a study of shared clonotypes between healthy human individuals. Measured with immunoSEQ multiplex PCR; TCRdb has only the in-frame clones, and not every one. The data contain over 850,000 clones, around 78% of them singletons. Material: memory CD4+ T cells from PBMCs. The receptors derive from a man in his late teens or twenties in good health. Some clones in this sample may be carry-over from other donors' samples. The conserved cysteine and the conserved F or W are not part of the CDR3 here. The order of the fields is V gene, J gene, CDR3 protein.

V gene: TRBV29-1
J gene: TRBJ2-1
CDR3 protein: SVGGGGNEQF

V gene: TRBV10-3
J gene: TRBJ1-2
CDR3 protein: AISPSSFNYGYT

V gene: TRBV7-3
J gene: TRBJ2-3
CDR3 protein: ASSKTGGPDTQY

V gene: TRBV7-9
J gene: TRBJ2-7
CDR3 protein: ASSLASGSGEQY

V gene: TRBV7-2
J gene: TRBJ1-4
CDR3 protein: ASSPRPTNEKLF

V gene: TRBV18
J gene: TRBJ2-2
CDR3 protein: ASSQNRDRNTGELF

V gene: TRBV5-6
J gene: TRBJ2-7
CDR3 protein: ASSLAPAGIREQY

V gene: TRBV29-1
J gene: TRBJ1-2
CDR3 protein: SVEVGTGVPGYT

V gene: TRBV18
J gene: TRBJ2-7
CDR3 protein: ASSPPQGYYEQY

V gene: TRBV28
J gene: TRBJ1-4
CDR3 protein: ASRIGSWGANEKLF

V gene: TRBV28
J gene: TRBJ1-3
CDR3 protein: ASTRTGLVSGNTIY

V gene: TRBV28
J gene: TRBJ2-3
CDR3 protein: ASSLWPNRGTDTQY

V gene: TRBV7-6
J gene: TRBJ2-1
CDR3 protein: ANSSRPYRAPNEQF

V gene: TRBV11-2
J gene: TRBJ2-2
CDR3 protein: ASSSPGLAGAGELF

V gene: TRBV27
J gene: TRBJ2-2
CDR3 protein: ASTLSFPGELF

V gene: TRBV9
J gene: TRBJ2-7
CDR3 protein: ASSVEALSYEQY

V gene: TRBV18
J gene: TRBJ2-5
CDR3 protein: ASSPKAGGLKETQY

V gene: TRBV7-2
J gene: TRBJ2-5
CDR3 protein: ASSLFPSGYQETQY

V gene: TRBV4-1
J gene: TRBJ2-2
CDR3 protein: ASSVPFPGLAGGKNTGELF

V gene: TRBV5-6
J gene: TRBJ2-5
CDR3 protein: ASSPTSGSGETQY

V gene: TRBV4-1
J gene: TRBJ2-5
CDR3 protein: ASSQEWGRETQY

V gene: TRBV28
J gene: TRBJ1-5
CDR3 protein: ASSFTRGPSNQPQH

V gene: TRBV6-1
J gene: TRBJ2-7
CDR3 protein: ASSEAFVNSGLPYEQY

V gene: TRBV7-9
J gene: TRBJ2-7
CDR3 protein: ASSSRTYSTYEQY

V gene: TRBV7-2
J gene: TRBJ2-2
CDR3 protein: ASTLSIGSPAGELF